The source of this T cell receptor (beta chain) is a study of T cell clonotyping in hematopoietic cell transplantation. Study-wide points: Few recipient clonotypes overlapped donors; over 95% were de novo at given depth. Recipient TCR diversity dropped after transplant; expanded clonotypes rose from day 30 to 180. Without cell sorting, CD4 versus CD8 contributions remain unresolved.

The assay was immunoSEQ multiplex PCR, and TCRdb's table has in-frame clones only and misses some. Altogether 15,000 or so clones are present, approximately 61% being singletons, with the ten largest covering roughly 12%. CDR1 GTSNPN and CDR2 SVGIG come from the germline V gene (reference sequence). V lost 1 base and J 0 bases, leaving 8 bases between the germline ends. The CDR3 runs 14 residues. Notes on this clone: What it recognizes is unknown.

The sequence derives from a male patient aged 50 to 60 who had an allogeneic stem cell transplant from an unrelated donor, so T cells may come from the graft donor. Some clones in this sample may be carry-over from other donors' samples. This rearrangement joins TRBV30 to TRBJ2-3, with D tentatively TRBD2 (6 bases). Sequenced material: PBMCs, taken 30 days after allogeneic stem cell transplant. The CDR3 region has the DNA TGTGCCTGGAGTGGCGGGGTGAGCACAGATACGCAGTATTTT. It is translated as CAWSGGVSTDTQYF.